There are many counts of the clone carrying this TCR beta chain. This specimen belongs to a study of Graves' ophthalmopathy and Graves' hyperthyroidism. Investigators amplified TCR beta CDR3 regions from RNA transcripts. Second-round multiplex PCR followed a first-round RT-PCR using HTBI primers. TCRdb re-derived calls from the multiplex PCR reads in MiXCR, one entry per CDR3 protein. In the table there are roughly 500,000 distinct CDR3 sequences, roughly an eighth of which are singletons. CDR1 DFQATT and CDR2 SNEGSKA come from the germline V gene (reference sequence). The CDR3 covers 16 residues. Trimming removed 6 bases at V and 1 base at J, with 16 bases between.

V gene TRBV20-1 combines with J gene TRBJ2-6; D uncertain. Sequencing was performed on blood. The clonotype was recovered from a woman in her thirties with Graves' ophthalmopathy. The CDR3 nucleotides read TGCAGTGCCCCCCAGCCTCTAAATTCTGGGGCCAACGTCCTGACTTTC. It specifies CSAPQPLNSGANVLTF.